This is a list of T cell receptor beta chains from one sample in a study of CD8+ T cells in alopecia areata. Using immunoSEQ multiplex PCR, the repertoire was profiled, and TCRdb retains in-frame clones only, with some absent. In the table there are roughly 200,000 clones, around half of which are singletons. Material: CD8+ T cells sorted from blood, obtained at week 24, from a patient treated with tofacitinib. Receptor source: a human donor with alopecia areata. CDR3s include the opening cysteine and the closing phenylalanine or tryptophan. A D gene is named only where the DNA matches it firmly. The size field is filled for only some rows; it gives once, few, many or a size class.

.	TRBV4-1	TRBJ1-2	.	TGCGCCAGCAGCCAAGCCCTAAACCTAGACAGCTATGGCTACACCTTC	CASSQALNLDSYGYTF
.	TRBV19	TRBJ1-5	.	TGTGCCAGTAGTATCAGAGATTTTGATCAGCCCCAGCATTTT	CASSIRDFDQPQHF
.	TRBV27	TRBJ2-3	TRBD1	TGTGCCAGCAGTTTCGCCCCCGGACAGGGCCCTAGCACAGATACGCAGTATTTT	CASSFAPGQGPSTDTQYF
.	TRBV7-8	TRBJ2-3	.	TGTGCCAGCAGCTTAGTCCGTAGCCCCACAGATACGCAGTATTTT	CASSLVRSPTDTQYF
.	TRBV2	TRBJ1-5	TRBD1	TGTGCCAGCATGGACAGGGGGGAGGATCAGCCCCAGCATTTT	CASMDRGEDQPQHF
.	TRBV25-1	TRBJ2-5	.	TGTGCCAGCGGAGTCGGGGAGCTTCAAGAGACCCAGTACTTC	CASGVGELQETQYF
few	TRBV29-1	TRBJ1-2	.	TGCAGCGTCGAAGACATAATTGGCGGGGCCGGCTTAGGGGCGAGGGGCTACACCTTC	CSVEDIIGGAGLGARGYTF
.	TRBV7-9	TRBJ1-6	.	TGTGCCAGCACTAGGGGCGATAATTCACCCCTCCACTTT	CASTRGDNSPLHF
.	TRBV9	TRBJ2-3	TRBD2	TGTGCCAGCAGCGTAGGTGGGGGGGCAGATACGCAGTATTTT	CASSVGGGADTQYF
.	TRBV5-1	TRBJ2-7	.	TGCGCCAGCAGCTCTACAGGCGTCCGACCCTACGAGCAGTACTTC	CASSSTGVRPYEQYF
few	TRBV29-1	TRBJ2-7	.	TGCAGCGTTGGGGGAGAAGTCTACGAGCAGTACTTC	CSVGGEVYEQYF
.	TRBV6-6	TRBJ2-4	TRBD2	TGTGCCAGCAGTTATATGGCGGGGGGCCAAAACATTCAGTACTTC	CASSYMAGGQNIQYF
once	TRBV4-3	TRBJ2-7	.	TGCGCCAGCAGCCAAGATGCACAGAGGAGGGCCGAGCAGTACTTC	CASSQDAQRRAEQYF
.	TRBV4-3	TRBJ1-1	TRBD1	TGCGCCAGCAGCGAATGGACAGGCGGTACTGAAGCTTTCTTT	CASSEWTGGTEAFF
once	TRBV2	TRBJ1-1	.	TGTGCCAGCATGGGGTCCTTGGCTTTCTTT	CASMGSLAFF
.	TRBV30	TRBJ2-3	TRBD2	TGTGCCTGGAGCGCGGGGGGACGCACAGATACGCAGTATTTT	CAWSAGGRTDTQYF
.	TRBV5-6	TRBJ1-5	.	TGTGCCAGCAGCTTAGGTGGGGGAAATCAGCCCCAGCATTTT	CASSLGGGNQPQHF
.	TRBV19	TRBJ1-5	.	TGTGCCAGTAGTTGGCGTGGGGGGGCGAATCAGCCCCAGCATTTT	CASSWRGGANQPQHF
.	TRBV6-5	TRBJ2-2	.	TGTGCCAGCAGTTACTCGACGGATCCCGGGGAGCTGTTTTTT	CASSYSTDPGELFF
.	TRBV2	TRBJ2-7	.	TGTGCCAGCAGGGAAGGGGGAGAGCAGTACTTC	CASREGGEQYF
.	TRBV30	TRBJ1-2	.	TGTGCCTCCGAAGGAGAGGGCTATGGCTACACCTTC	CASEGEGYGYTF
.	TRBV10-2	TRBJ1-1	.	TGCGCCAGCGGTGAGGCTGCTTGGGGCACTGAAGCTTTCTTT	CASGEAAWGTEAFF